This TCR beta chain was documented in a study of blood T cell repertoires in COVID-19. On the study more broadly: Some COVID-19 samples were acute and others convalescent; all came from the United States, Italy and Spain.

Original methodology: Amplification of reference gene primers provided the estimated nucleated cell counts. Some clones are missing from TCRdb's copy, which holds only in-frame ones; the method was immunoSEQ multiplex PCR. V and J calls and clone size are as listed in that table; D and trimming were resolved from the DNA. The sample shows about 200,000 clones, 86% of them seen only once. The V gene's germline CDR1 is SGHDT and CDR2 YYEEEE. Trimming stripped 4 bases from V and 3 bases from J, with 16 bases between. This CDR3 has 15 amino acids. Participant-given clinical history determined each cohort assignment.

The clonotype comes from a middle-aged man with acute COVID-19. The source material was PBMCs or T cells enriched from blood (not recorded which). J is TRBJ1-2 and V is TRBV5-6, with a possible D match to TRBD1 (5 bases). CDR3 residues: CASSPIRGGDYGYTF. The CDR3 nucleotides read TGTGCCAGCAGCCCCATACGGGGAGGGGACTATGGCTACACCTTC.